These 21 T cell receptor beta chains were all obtained from the same sample, sequenced in a study of blood T cell repertoires in COVID-19. The assay was immunoSEQ multiplex PCR, and TCRdb's table has in-frame clones only and misses some. In the table there are 60,000 to 80,000 clones, over 75% of which are singletons. Sequencing was performed on peripheral blood. The origin of the receptors is a woman in her sixties with COVID-19, enrolled during active disease.

CDR3 sequence (DNA): TGCGCCAGCAGCCAACCGGGACAGGGGGACGCCGGGGAGCTGTTTTTT. It translates to CASSQPGQGDAGELFF. The chain couples TRBV4-1 to TRBJ2-2; 11 bases are a match to TRBD1. The CDR3 covers 16 residues. Germline V gene lookup returns CDR1 MGHRA and CDR2 YSYEKL. Trimming took 2 bases from V and 6 from J; bases not matched to a gene: 5.

In nucleotides, the CDR3 is TGTGCCAGCAGCCGGCGAGGTAGCGGGAGAATCGAGCAGTACTTC. Encoded protein: CASSRRGSGRIEQYF. The chain has TRBV14 and TRBJ2-7; TRBD2 agrees at 9 bases. With 4 bases clipped from V and 6 bases from J, the junction kept 10 bases outside the gene matches. Per the germline V gene, CDR1 is SGHDN and CDR2 is FVKESK. There are 15 residues in the CDR3.

This chain joins TRBV4-3 and TRBJ2-7; unclear D gene. The CDR3 consists of 11 residues. Germline assignment: CDR1 LGHNA and CDR2 YSLEER. Trimming cost V 1 base and J 7 bases, with 5 bases left between them. The DNA for the CDR3 is TGCGCCAGCAGCCAAGGAACAGAGCAGTACTTC. Amino acids: CASSQGTEQYF.

This rearrangement joins TRBV6-5 to TRBJ1-5, with unresolved D. The CDR3 is made up of 13 amino acids. The V gene lost 5 bases and the J gene lost 5 bases, with 10 bases spanning the gap. Germline lookup yields CDR1 MNHEY and CDR2 SVGAGI. The CDR3 nucleotides read TGTGCCAGCAGTCCAACCCGGGATCAGCCCCAGCATTTT. Protein: CASSPTRDQPQHF.

The chain links TRBV7-2 to TRBJ1-2; weak D call: TRBD1 (6 bases). Germline V gene lookup returns CDR1 SGHTA and CDR2 FQGNSA. Trimming removed 2 bases from V and 5 bases from J, with 9 bases in between. This CDR3 has 13 residues. Here the CDR3 DNA reads TGTGCCAGCAGCTTAACAGGGTCATATGGCTACACCTTC. Translated, it gives CASSLTGSYGYTF.

This clone is a singleton in its sample. The chain couples TRBV5-1 to TRBJ2-7; 9 bases align to TRBD2. Trimming cost V 2 bases and J 5 bases; bases outside gene matches: 5. Germline lookup yields CDR1 SGHRS and CDR2 YFSETQ. CDR3 length: 14 amino acids. The CDR3 DNA sequence: TGCGCCAGCAGCTTAAGCGGGAGGTTCGACGAGCAGTACTTC. As protein: CASSLSGRFDEQYF. The variable domain in full, with the rest retrieved from reference TRBV5-1 and TRBJ2-7, is KAGVTQTPRYLIKTRGQQVTLSCSPISGHRSVSWYQQTPGQGLQFLFEYFSETQRNKGNFPGRFSGRQFSNSRSEMNVSTLELGDSALYLCASSLSGRFDEQYFGPGTRLTVT.

The rearrangement joins TRBV30 to TRBJ1-2; no clear D. Between the trimmed V and J ends, which lost 0 bases and 4 bases, there was a span of 9 bases. Germline values: CDR1 GTSNPN, CDR2 SVGIG (reference sequence). This CDR3 comprises 13 residues. CDR3 DNA: TGTGCCTGGAGTGTCGCCCTGAGCTATGGCTACACCTTC. Protein sequence: CAWSVALSYGYTF.

The chain has TRBV5-1 and TRBJ2-2; 9 bases line up with TRBD1. Trimming at V came to 6 bases and at J to 0 bases, leaving 3 bases not matched to a gene. This CDR3 has 15 amino acids. CDR1 and CDR2 (germline): SGHRS, YFSETQ. CDR3 sequence (DNA): TGCGCCAGCAAAGGGACAGGGTCGAACACCGGGGAGCTGTTTTTT. This sequence encodes CASKGTGSNTGELFF.

The rearrangement links TRBV6-5 to TRBJ2-1, with D possibly TRBD2 on 5 matching bases. The germline V gene has CDR1 MNHEY and CDR2 SVGAGI. Trimming left V 2 bases short and J 3 bases short, with 5 bases between. The CDR3 has 13 residues. The chain's CDR3 is CASSYRDYNEQFF. The DNA for the CDR3 is TGTGCCAGCAGTTACCGGGACTACAATGAGCAGTTCTTC.

The genes are TRBV25-1 and TRBJ2-5; 7 bases agree with TRBD2. The V gene end was trimmed by 3 bases and the J gene end by 4 bases; junction bases not matched to a gene: 11. Germline V gives CDR1 MGHDK, CDR2 SYGVNS. This CDR3 spans 16 amino acids. CDR3 amino acids: CASSDPLGGRAETQYF. The CDR3, as DNA: TGTGCCAGCAGTGACCCCCTAGGCGGGAGAGCAGAGACCCAGTACTTC.

The chain links TRBV7-2 to TRBJ1-5; the D gene is possibly TRBD1 (6 bases). The CDR3 runs 16 residues. Germline lookup yields CDR1 SGHTA and CDR2 FQGNSA. Trimming left V 1 base short and J 2 bases short, with 12 bases between. The CDR3 spells CASSLGRGLGNQPQHF. For the CDR3, the DNA is TGTGCCAGCAGCTTAGGCAGGGGTTTGGGCAATCAGCCCCAGCATTTT. The whole variable domain, filled in from reference TRBV7-2 and TRBJ1-5, reads GAGVSQSPSNKVTEKGKDVELRCDPISGHTALYWYRQSLGQGLEFLIYFQGNSAPDKSGLPSDRFSAERTGGSVSTLTIQRTQQEDSAVYLCASSLGRGLGNQPQHFGDGTRLSIL.

The chain combines TRBV5-5 with TRBJ2-7; 10 nucleotides agree with TRBD1. This CDR3 has 14 residues. Per germline, CDR1 SGHKS and CDR2 YYEKEE (reference sequence). The J segment lost 3 bases and the V segment lost 8 bases, leaving 8 bases of the junction unmatched. The CDR3 loop reads CARETRDRGYEQYF. CDR3 sequence (DNA): TGTGCCAGAGAGACCCGGGACAGGGGCTACGAGCAGTACTTC.

This clone was recorded a few times. The rearrangement joins TRBV11-2 to TRBJ1-2, with TRBD1 identical over 8 bases. V dropped 3 bases and J dropped 4; count of bases not matched to a gene: 4. Germline lookup yields CDR1 SGHAT and CDR2 FQNNGV. CDR3 length: 14 amino acids. The CDR3 here is CASSLGTGPYGYTF. CDR3 bases: TGTGCCAGCAGCTTGGGGACAGGACCCTATGGCTACACCTTC. Full variable domain (remainder filled in from reference TRBV11-2 and TRBJ1-2): EAGVAQSPRYKIIEKRQSVAFWCNPISGHATLYWYQQILGQGPKLLIQFQNNGVVDDSQLPKDRFSAERLKGVDSTLKIQPAKLEDSAVYLCASSLGTGPYGYTFGSGTRLTVV.

This rearrangement joins TRBV6-1 to TRBJ1-3, with 8 bases identical to TRBD1. The V gene's germline CDR1 is MNHNS and CDR2 SASEGT. This CDR3 region has 16 residues. J gave up 3 bases and V 3 bases, and 7 bases lay outside the gene matches. The CDR3 bases are TGTGCCAGCAGTGAGGGGCAGGGGGCTGGTGGAAACACCATATATTTT. It encodes CASSEGQGAGGNTIYF.

The V and J genes are TRBV7-9 and TRBJ1-1; maybe TRBD1 (6 bases). Germline V gene sequence: CDR1 SEHNR, CDR2 FQNEAQ (reference sequence). V lost 3 bases and J lost 4, with 6 bases in between. CDR3 size: 12 residues. The CDR3: CASSLDSTEAFF. CDR3 in DNA: TGTGCCAGCAGCTTGGACAGCACTGAAGCTTTCTTT.

The chain employs TRBV24-1 and TRBJ1-5; TRBD1 might be the D (6 bases). Germline CDR1 reads KGHDR; CDR2 reads SFDVKD. The germline V and J ends were trimmed by 5 bases and 6 bases, with 7 bases remaining between them. CDR3 size: 12 residues. This CDR3 is CATSVGAQPQHF. CDR3 in DNA: TGTGCCACCAGTGTGGGGGCTCAGCCCCAGCATTTT.

This clone was observed a single time. The chain carries TRBV29-1 and TRBJ2-7; no firm D call. CDR1 and CDR2 from the germline V gene are SQVTM and ANQGSEA. This CDR3 comprises 14 residues. Trimming pared 5 bases from V and 6 bases from J, leaving 20 bases between. The CDR3 nucleotides are TGCAGCGTTCCTCGAGACACTGGCTCTATCGAGCAGTACTTC. As protein: CSVPRDTGSIEQYF.

This chain connects TRBV18 to TRBJ2-7; 10 nucleotides line up with TRBD2. Germline CDR1 reads KGHSH; CDR2 reads LQKENI. CDR3 length: 15 amino acids. The trim removed 0 bases at V and 4 bases at J, leaving 3 bases unmatched. CDR3 loop: CASSPPASGRYEQYF. The CDR3 region has the DNA TGTGCCAGCTCACCACCGGCTAGCGGGAGATACGAGCAGTACTTC.

Only one count was recorded for this clone. This sequence joins TRBV2 and TRBJ1-4; TRBD1 might be the D (6 bases). The CDR3 spans 13 residues. CDR1 and CDR2 from the germline V gene are SNHLY and FYNNEI. The V end was cut by 5 bases, the J end by 13 bases, with 17 bases between. In DNA, the CDR3 is TGTGCCAGCAGTAGCTTTTCAGGGGTGAGACTGTTTTTT. Encoded protein: CASSSFSGVRLFF. The full variable domain, with the rest looked up from reference TRBV2 and TRBJ1-4, is EPEVTQTPSHQVTQMGQEVILRCVPISNHLYFYWYRQILGQKVEFLVSFYNNEISEKSEIFDDQFSVERPDGSNFTLKIRSTKLEDSAMYFCASSSFSGVRLFFGSGTQLSVL.

The chain couples TRBV27 to TRBJ2-7; D might be TRBD1 (6 bases). V lost 6 bases and J lost 1, with 13 bases in between. This CDR3 has 14 amino acids. Germline-derived CDR1 and CDR2 are MNHEY and SMNVEV (reference sequence). CDR3: CASSRIQGSYEQYF. The CDR3 DNA follows: TGTGCCAGCAGCCGAATACAGGGTTCCTACGAGCAGTACTTC.

The rearrangement uses TRBV7-2 and TRBJ2-7; unclear D gene. The CDR3 length is 11 residues. Germline CDR1 is SGHTA and CDR2 is FQGNSA. The V end was cut by 1 base, the J end by 5 bases, with 3 bases between. The CDR3 region has the DNA TGTGCCAGCAGCTTAGGTAACGAGCAGTACTTC. Amino acids: CASSLGNEQYF.